This record covers a single T cell receptor (beta chain). The data were taken from a study of T cell responses to AZD1222 COVID-19 vaccine. The protocol was immunoSEQ multiplex PCR, while the TCRdb copy is restricted to in-frame clones and leaves out a portion. The data contain around 140,000 clones, around 90% of them singletons. Trimming took 0 bases from V and 6 from J, leaving 17 bases between them. The CDR3 runs to 16 residues. Germline V lookup: CDR1 KGHSH, CDR2 LQKENI. The sample in question was peripheral blood, obtained 28 days after the second AZD1222 dose. The clonotype originates from an adult who received the AZD1222 COVID-19 vaccine. The rearrangement uses TRBV18 and TRBJ1-1; D is unresolved. CDR3 nucleotide sequence: TGTGCCAGCTCACCACCAAGGTTACCAAACAGAGCTGAAGCTTTCTTT. Translated, it gives CASSPPRLPNRAEAFF.